Reported below is one TCR beta chain. What it binds is unknown. Clones were sequenced by immunoSEQ multiplex PCR, and TCRdb holds only the in-frame ones, with some missing. The data hold about 74,000 clones, with around 84% observed a single time. This entry comes from a study of PD-L1 blockade in urothelial cancer. Study-wide background: Administration of atezolizumab to patients began at some point between 2013 and 2015, at 1,200 mg intravenously every 3 weeks. Analyses were performed on blood at 3 weeks after treatment start (the second dose) and at 6 weeks.

Germline V gene lookup returns CDR1 SNHLY and CDR2 FYNNEI. CDR3 length: 14 amino acids. With V trimmed by 7 bases and J by 6 bases, 7 bases remained unmatched. Study-wide results and limits: Patients who had durable benefit saw their tumor-associated blood clones expand more at 3 weeks.

The sequencing used PBMCs, collected around atezolizumab (anti-PD-L1) treatment. The clonotype originates from a man aged 65-85 years with urothelial cancer. This chain joins TRBV2 and TRBJ1-2; 11 bases map to TRBD1. Here the CDR3 reads CASNPGTGGNGYTF. The CDR3 nucleotides read TGTGCCAGCAATCCCGGGACAGGGGGAAATGGCTACACCTTC.